The 3 T cell receptor beta chains below come from one sample, sequenced in a study of T cells after yellow fever vaccination. Each CDR3 protein is one row after TCRdb ran MiXCR on the 5' RACE reads. The sample gives hundreds of thousands of distinct CDR3 sequences, approximately 19% of which show up once; roughly a sixth is in the top ten. Specimen: PBMCs, collected before the yellow fever booster vaccination. The receptors here all came from a man aged 18 to 30 who received the YFV17D yellow fever vaccine.

In this sample, this clonotype turned up a few times. The rearrangement joins TRBV12-3 or TRBV12-4 to TRBJ2-7, with 12 bases aligning to TRBD2. CDR3 length: 15 residues. V gave up 6 bases and J gave up 2 bases; unmatched junction bases: 5. The CDR3 DNA reads TGTGCCAGCAGCGAGACTAGCGGGGGACCCTACGAGCAGTACTTC. It yields the protein CASSETSGGPYEQYF.

This clonotype was picked up a small number of times. The chain employs TRBV20-1 and TRBJ2-3; D remains unclear. Trimming cost V 1 base and J 6 bases, with 14 bases left between them. CDR3 length: 14 amino acids. Germline assignment: CDR1 DFQATT and CDR2 SNEGSKA (reference sequence). CDR3 coding DNA: TGCAGTGCTAGAGTTAAGACCCTCACGGATACGCAGTATTTT. Its protein product is CSARVKTLTDTQYF.

V usage is TRBV18 and J usage is TRBJ2-2; no clear D gene. Germline lookup yields CDR1 KGHSH and CDR2 LQKENI. V lost 4 bases, J lost 5 bases, and 11 bases lay in between. The CDR3 consists of 14 residues. CDR3 coding DNA: TGTGCCAGCTCACTCCGCTCGGAGACCGGGGAGCTGTTTTTT. Amino acid sequence: CASSLRSETGELFF.